These 18 T cell receptor beta chains were all obtained from the same sample, sequenced in a study of control samples from healthy donors and cancer patients. The table came from immunoSEQ multiplex PCR; TCRdb's copy has only in-frame clones and leaves some out. The table includes roughly 130,000 clones, roughly 84% detected once. Input material: blood. All receptors derive from a man aged 50-59 years in good health.

The chain links TRBV28 to TRBJ1-1, with TRBD1 as a possible D gene (5 bases). Germline CDR1 reads MDHEN; CDR2 reads SYDVKM. V was cut by 6 bases and J by 0 bases, with 11 bases left in between. The CDR3 has 14 residues. The CDR3 region is CASSRQSMNTEAFF. CDR3 nucleotide sequence: TGTGCCAGCAGCCGACAGTCCATGAACACTGAAGCTTTCTTT. The full variable domain, its missing parts supplied by reference TRBV28 and TRBJ1-1, is DVKVTQSSRYLVKRTGEKVFLECVQDMDHENMFWYRQDPGLGLRLIYFSYDVKMKEKGDIPEGYSVSREKKERFSLILESASTNQTSMYLCASSRQSMNTEAFFGQGTRLTVV.

The rearrangement joins TRBV5-1 to TRBJ2-6; unclear D gene. The CDR3 is 16 amino acids. V dropped 7 bases and J dropped 3 bases, with 17 bases sitting between them. In germline, CDR1 is SGHRS, CDR2 YFSETQ. In DNA, the CDR3 is TGCGCCAGCGCGCTAGGGTCCTCGATTGGGGCCAACGTCCTGACTTTC. It specifies CASALGSSIGANVLTF.

This chain links TRBV7-6 with TRBJ2-2, with TRBD1 identical over 9 bases. This CDR3 comprises 16 residues. The V segment lost 3 bases and the J segment 0 bases; nucleotides outside the gene matches: 2. CDR1 is SGHVS, CDR2 FNYEAQ, per germline. The CDR3 DNA follows: TGTGCCAGCAGCTTCGGACAGGGGTCGAACACCGGGGAGCTGTTTTTT. Translated, it gives CASSFGQGSNTGELFF.

The chain has TRBV19 and TRBJ2-5; 7 bases are a match to TRBD1. V trimming: 4 bases; J trimming: 2 bases; junction bases outside the gene matches: 10. CDR3 length: 16 residues. The germline V gene encodes CDR1 LNHDA and CDR2 SQIVND (reference sequence). The CDR3: CASSRTTGVGQETQYF. CDR3 nucleotides: TGTGCCAGTAGTAGAACCACAGGGGTGGGTCAAGAGACCCAGTACTTC.

The chain carries TRBV11-2 and TRBJ2-7; the D gene is possibly TRBD2 (6 bases). V was trimmed by 4 bases and J by 6 bases, leaving 13 bases between them. The CDR3 consists of 13 residues. The V gene's germline CDR1 is SGHAT and CDR2 FQNNGV. The CDR3 spells CASSSGRPGEQYF. The CDR3 coding sequence is TGTGCCAGCAGCTCAGGGAGGCCAGGCGAGCAGTACTTC.

The V gene is TRBV15, the J gene TRBJ2-5; tentative D call: TRBD1 (5 bases). V lost 1 base to trimming and J lost 5 bases, with 8 bases between them. Germline-derived CDR1 and CDR2 are LNHNV and YYDKDF (reference sequence). The CDR3 spans 13 residues. CDR3 protein: CATSRGQPETQYF. The CDR3 DNA follows: TGTGCCACCAGCAGAGGACAGCCTGAGACCCAGTACTTC.

This clone was seen only a few times. This chain links TRBV5-1 with TRBJ2-5, with D perhaps matching TRBD1 or TRBD2 (6 bases each). CDR1 SGHRS and CDR2 YFSETQ come from the germline V gene. This CDR3 is 16 amino acids long. Deletions cut 0 bases from V and 5 bases from J, with 17 bases between. The CDR3 region is CASSLESLTGRETQYF. In nucleotides, the CDR3 is TGCGCCAGCAGCTTGGAGTCTCTTACAGGGAGGGAGACCCAGTACTTC.

This clone came up a few times. The rearrangement uses TRBV5-1 and TRBJ1-2, with TRBD1 as a possible D gene (6 bases). CDR1 is SGHRS and CDR2 is YFSETQ in the germline V gene. V lost 0 bases and J 7 bases, leaving 10 bases between the germline ends. The CDR3 consists of 13 residues. The CDR3 nucleotides are TGCGCCAGCAGCTTGGCAGGGGTAGGTGGCTACACCTTC. The encoded protein is CASSLAGVGGYTF. The entire variable domain, with the rest obtained from reference TRBV5-1 and TRBJ1-2, is as follows: KAGVTQTPRYLIKTRGQQVTLSCSPISGHRSVSWYQQTPGQGLQFLFEYFSETQRNKGNFPGRFSGRQFSNSRSEMNVSTLELGDSALYLCASSLAGVGGYTFGSGTRLTVV.

This clone was detected only a few times. V usage is TRBV28 and J usage is TRBJ2-1, with a possible D match to TRBD2 (6 bases). CDR1 MDHEN and CDR2 SYDVKM come from the germline V gene. Trimming pared 3 bases from V and 1 base from J, leaving 10 bases between. This CDR3 has 15 amino acids. The CDR3 DNA reads as TGTGCCAGCAGTTTTGGCGGGGCATCCTACAATGAGCAGTTCTTC. Its translation: CASSFGGASYNEQFF.

The V call is TRBV1, the J call TRBJ1-1; TRBD1 reflects the table's D call only, with no check against the DNA. TRBV1 is reported as a pseudogene. This CDR3 is 18 amino acids long. The CDR3: CTSSQDPGDRGLGTEAFF. The CDR3, as DNA: TGCACCAGCAGCCAAGATCCGGGGGACAGGGGGCTTGGCACTGAAGCTTTCTTT.

V is TRBV5-4 and J is TRBJ1-1; 7 bases match TRBD1. This CDR3 region has 13 residues. Trimming cost V 3 bases and J 5 bases; bases outside gene matches: 4. The germline V gene has CDR1 SGHNT and CDR2 YYREEE (reference sequence). The CDR3 DNA reads TGTGCCAGCAGCTCGGGACAGCTAACTGAAGCTTTCTTT. This encodes CASSSGQLTEAFF. The full variable domain, with the rest looked up from reference TRBV5-4 and TRBJ1-1, is ETGVTQSPTHLIKTRGQQVTLRCSSQSGHNTVSWYQQALGQGPQFIFQYYREEENGRGNFPPRFSGLQFPNYSSELNVNALELDDSALYLCASSSGQLTEAFFGQGTRLTVV.

The rearrangement links TRBV28 to TRBJ2-5, with unresolved D. The V gene's germline CDR1 is MDHEN and CDR2 SYDVKM. The length of the CDR3 is 12 residues. With 7 bases removed from V and 5 bases from J, the gap between germline ends came to 11 bases. The CDR3 DNA reads as TGTGCCAGCACTCCTGACCGGGAGACCCAGTACTTC. Amino acid sequence: CASTPDRETQYF.

This clone was picked up one time. V usage is TRBV19 and J usage is TRBJ2-1; 9 bases are shared with TRBD2. V shed 5 bases, J shed 3 bases, and the junction held 5 bases outside the gene matches. The germline gives CDR1 LNHDA, CDR2 SQIVND (reference sequence). This CDR3 is 15 amino acids long. The CDR3 bases are TGTGCCAGTAGTCGCGTAGCGGGGGACTACAATGAGCAGTTCTTC. This encodes CASSRVAGDYNEQFF. The full variable domain, in which reference TRBV19 and TRBJ2-1 provide the parts outside the CDR3, is DGGITQSPKYLFRKEGQNVTLSCEQNLNHDAMYWYRQDPGQGLRLIYYSQIVNDFQKGDIAEGYSVSREKKESFPLTVTSAQKNPTAFYLCASSRVAGDYNEQFFGPGTRLTVL.

The chain joins TRBV29-1 to TRBJ2-7; 11 positions agree with TRBD1. From germline, CDR1 is SQVTM and CDR2 ANQGSEA. V trimming: 4 bases; J trimming: 6 bases; junction bases outside the gene matches: 5. The CDR3 is 13 residues long. In DNA form, the CDR3 reads TGCAGCGTTGGTTGGACAGGGGGCCTCGAGCAGTACTTC. Residues: CSVGWTGGLEQYF.

This rearrangement joins TRBV10-3 to TRBJ1-1; D uncertain. V was shortened by 0 bases and J by 3 bases, with 8 bases between the two germline ends. This CDR3 has 14 residues. From germline, CDR1 is ENHRY and CDR2 SYGVKD. Here the CDR3 DNA reads TGTGCCATCAGTGAGTCAAGGGCGGACACTGAAGCTTTCTTT. Its translation: CAISESRADTEAFF.

This chain uses TRBV28 with TRBJ1-1; no definite D call. Trimming took 2 bases from V and 3 from J, leaving 10 bases between them. Germline CDR1 MDHEN, CDR2 SYDVKM. This CDR3 comprises 14 residues. The CDR3 reads CASSLHVADTEAFF. The DNA for the CDR3 is TGTGCCAGCAGTTTACACGTAGCGGACACTGAAGCTTTCTTT.

J is TRBJ2-3 and V is TRBV27, with D maybe TRBD2 (5 bases). The length of the CDR3 is 15 residues. V was pared by 6 bases and J by 6 bases, with 19 bases between. In germline, CDR1 is MNHEY, CDR2 SMNVEV (reference sequence). The CDR3 DNA sequence: TGTGCCAGCAGGTCCCAAACCCCTAGCCTCGATACGCAGTATTTT. It is translated as CASRSQTPSLDTQYF.

This chain links TRBV7-9 with TRBJ2-1, with 7 positions matching TRBD2. This CDR3 has 16 amino acids. Germline trimming cut 7 bases from V and 9 bases from J; bases unmatched to any gene: 18. The germline V gene encodes CDR1 SEHNR and CDR2 FQNEAQ (reference sequence). The CDR3 protein is CASTSHLMTSLGEQFF. The CDR3 nucleotides read TGTGCCAGCACCTCTCACCTTATGACTAGCTTGGGTGAGCAGTTCTTC. The full variable domain, its missing parts supplied by reference TRBV7-9 and TRBJ2-1, is DTGVSQNPRHKITKRGQNVTFRCDPISEHNRLYWYRQTLGQGPEFLTYFQNEAQLEKSRLLSDRFSAERPKGSFSTLEIQRTEQGDSAMYLCASTSHLMTSLGEQFFGPGTRLTVL.